The 18 T cell receptor beta chains in this list originate from one sample, sequenced in a study of blood T cells in healthy people across ages. Using a J-beta primer mix together with a sample-barcoded 5' primer, a second PCR was run for about 7 to 12 cycles. TCRdb analysed the 5' RACE reads with MiXCR anew, one entry per CDR3 protein. Of hundreds of thousands of distinct CDR3 sequences listed, roughly 48% are singletons. Sequencing input: blood. The receptor set was obtained from an elderly man in good health.

This clonotype was counted only a few times. The rearrangement joins TRBV29-1 to TRBJ2-7; the D call may be TRBD1 or TRBD2 (5 bases each). The germline V gene encodes CDR1 SQVTM and CDR2 ANQGSEA. Trimming took 3 bases from V and 2 from J, leaving 11 bases between them. The CDR3 sequence is 13 residues long. CDR3 sequence: CSVDGLGAYEQYF. CDR3 coding DNA: TGCAGCGTTGACGGATTGGGGGCCTACGAGCAGTACTTC.

The rearrangement uses TRBV7-8 and TRBJ2-1; D gene uncertain. V dropped 6 bases and J dropped 4 bases, with 13 bases sitting between them. The V gene's germline CDR1 is SGHVS and CDR2 FQNEAQ. This CDR3 contains 14 residues. CDR3 in amino acids: CASRSASVYNEQFF. CDR3 DNA: TGTGCCAGCAGGTCTGCGTCGGTTTACAATGAGCAGTTCTTC. The whole variable domain, filled in from reference TRBV7-8 and TRBJ2-1, reads GAGVSQSPRYKVAKRGQDVALRCDPISGHVSLFWYQQALGQGPEFLTYFQNEAQLDKSGLPSDRFFAERPEGSVSTLKIQRTQQEDSAVYLCASRSASVYNEQFFGPGTRLTVL.

V and J are TRBV29-1 and TRBJ2-2, with D unclear. The CDR3 loop spans 13 amino acids. The V and J ends lost 1 base and 2 bases respectively, with 5 bases between them. The germline V gene has CDR1 SQVTM and CDR2 ANQGSEA. CDR3 coding DNA: TGCAGCGTTGAAGGCCACAACACCGGGGAGCTGTTTTTT. Translation: CSVEGHNTGELFF.

The rearrangement links TRBV3-1 to TRBJ2-5; unclear D gene. This CDR3 comprises 13 residues. V gave up 4 bases and J gave up 5 bases, with 11 bases separating them. Germline V gene sequence: CDR1 LGHDT, CDR2 YNNKEL (reference sequence). As DNA, the CDR3 is TGTGCCAGCAGCCTATGGACCCGGGAGACCCAGTACTTC. It is translated as CASSLWTRETQYF.

A few counts support this clonotype. The V and J genes are TRBV20-1 and TRBJ2-5; TRBD1 or TRBD2 may be the D gene (5 bases each). The DNA end lines up better with TRBJ2-7; the J call may be wrong. The CDR3 has 15 amino acids. Germline values: CDR1 DFQATT, CDR2 SNEGSKA (reference sequence). The CDR3 sequence: CSARDPGTSVYEQYF. CDR3 nucleotides: TGCAGTGCTAGAGACCCCGGGACCTCAGTCTACGAGCAGTACTTC.

This sequence joins TRBV5-1 and TRBJ2-7; TRBD1 aligns across 9 bases. This CDR3 is built from 14 residues. Per the germline V gene, CDR1 is SGHRS and CDR2 is YFSETQ. The junction had 5 bases not matched to a gene; V was cut back by 4 bases and J by 3 bases. CDR3 residues: CASSEGQGGYEQYF. The CDR3 nucleotides are TGCGCCAGCAGCGAGGGACAGGGCGGCTACGAGCAGTACTTC.

The chain is built from TRBV5-1 and TRBJ1-5; D gene unclear. This CDR3 spans 12 amino acids. Germline V gives CDR1 SGHRS, CDR2 YFSETQ. The germline V and J ends were trimmed by 4 bases and 7 bases, with 9 bases remaining between them. This CDR3 reads CASSPDGQPQHF. For the CDR3, the DNA is TGCGCCAGCAGCCCCGATGGGCAGCCCCAGCATTTT.

V usage is TRBV2 and J usage is TRBJ2-1; D unclear. The DNA matches TRBJ2-7 better at its end, which makes the J call doubtful. CDR1 is SNHLY, CDR2 FYNNEI, per germline. This CDR3 has 16 amino acids. The CDR3 here is CASSVYQLSSYNEQYF. CDR3 DNA sequence: TGTGCCAGCAGTGTCTATCAGTTAAGCTCCTACAATGAGCAGTACTTC.

This sequence joins TRBV11-3 and TRBJ2-4, with a tentative D call TRBD2 (5 bases). Per germline, CDR1 SGHNT and CDR2 YENEEA. Trimming shortened V by 1 base and J by 9 bases, and 16 bases separated the two germline ends. This CDR3 is built from 15 residues. CDR3 protein: CASSLGRPRGTIQYF. The CDR3 nucleotides read TGTGCCAGCAGCTTAGGACGTCCCCGGGGTACCATTCAGTACTTC. Variable domain in full (rest from reference TRBV11-3 and TRBJ2-4): EAGVVQSPRYKIIEKKQPVAFWCNPISGHNTLYWYLQNLGQGPELLIRYENEEAVDDSQLPKDRFSAERLKGVDSTLKIQPAELGDSAVYLCASSLGRPRGTIQYFGAGTRLSVL.

A few counts support this clonotype. The rearrangement links TRBV5-6 to TRBJ2-7, with TRBD1 as a possible D gene (6 bases). The CDR3 has 17 amino acids. The ends were cut back, 2 bases at V and 0 bases at J, with 18 bases in the middle. In germline, CDR1 is SGHDT, CDR2 YYEEEE. The CDR3 region has the DNA TGTGCCAGCAGCTTCCCGCGTGCGTCAGGGGCCTCCTACGAGCAGTACTTC. The encoded protein is CASSFPRASGASYEQYF.

The CDR3 sequence is CASSPLQGPHEQYF. DNA for the CDR3: TGTGCCAGCAGCCCGCTACAGGGCCCCCACGAGCAGTACTTC. The rearrangement uses TRBV27 and TRBJ2-7; TRBD1 is a possible D gene (6 bases). Germline assignment: CDR1 MNHEY and CDR2 SMNVEV (reference sequence). The CDR3 is 14 amino acids. Trimming left V 6 bases short and J 5 bases short, with 17 bases between.

The chain links TRBV20-1 to TRBJ1-1, with TRBD1 identical over 9 bases. Trimming took 5 bases from V and 2 from J; bases not matched to a gene: 6. CDR3 length equals 14 residues. The germline CDR1 and CDR2 sequences are DFQATT and SNEGSKA (reference sequence). CDR3 protein: CSAQQGQGNTEAFF. As DNA, the CDR3 is TGCAGTGCTCAACAGGGACAGGGTAACACTGAAGCTTTCTTT.

This clonotype occurred many times. The genes are TRBV7-2 and TRBJ1-2, with unresolved D. The CDR3 covers 14 residues. Germline-derived CDR1 and CDR2 are SGHTA and FQGNSA. The V end lost 0 bases, the J end lost 4 bases, and 9 bases lay between the germline ends. Here the CDR3 reads CASSLAGPVYGYTF. CDR3 nucleotides: TGTGCCAGCAGCTTAGCTGGGCCAGTCTATGGCTACACCTTC.

The rearrangement links TRBV20-1 to TRBJ2-3; 10 bases are shared with TRBD2. This CDR3 is 15 amino acids long. Looked up from germline, CDR1 is DFQATT and CDR2 is SNEGSKA (reference sequence). Trimming cost V 5 bases and J 2 bases; bases outside gene matches: 7. The CDR3 sequence: CSASPTSGYTDTQYF. Written as DNA, the CDR3 is TGCAGTGCTTCCCCGACTAGCGGGTACACAGATACGCAGTATTTT.

The CDR3 sequence is CASSPGLAGGIVDTQYF. The CDR3 region has the DNA TGTGCCAGCAGCCCAGGACTAGCGGGAGGAATCGTCGATACGCAGTATTTT. The V and J genes are TRBV7-2 and TRBJ2-3, with 14 bases fitting TRBD2. V trimming: 5 bases; J trimming: 6 bases; junction bases outside the gene matches: 10. This CDR3 has 17 amino acids. Germline V lookup: CDR1 SGHTA, CDR2 FQGNSA.

The chain joins TRBV24-1 to TRBJ2-3; a weak D match, TRBD2 (5 bases). V lost 3 bases to trimming and J lost 3 bases, with 9 bases between them. Germline values: CDR1 KGHDR, CDR2 SFDVKD. This CDR3 spans 14 amino acids. CDR3 residues: CATSDQRTTDTQYF. The CDR3 DNA reads as TGTGCCACCAGTGATCAGAGGACTACAGATACGCAGTATTTT.

The chain has TRBV6-2 or TRBV6-3 and TRBJ2-7, with 9 bases aligning to TRBD1. The V gene end was trimmed by 5 bases and the J gene end by 3 bases; junction bases not matched to a gene: 8. The CDR3 covers 15 residues. Germline V lookup: CDR1 MNHEY, CDR2 SVGEGT. CDR3 sequence reads: CASSTPGQGYYEQYF. The CDR3 nucleotides are TGTGCCAGCAGTACCCCGGGACAGGGCTACTACGAGCAGTACTTC.

This clonotype was recorded a few times. The chain is built from TRBV12-3 or TRBV12-4 and TRBJ1-6, with 7 bases aligning to TRBD1. The V gene end was trimmed by 2 bases and the J gene end by 9 bases; junction bases not matched to a gene: 7. The CDR3 is 15 residues long. The CDR3 DNA reads TGTGCCAGCAGTTTACCTGACAGGGCCACTTCACCCCTCCACTTT. It encodes CASSLPDRATSPLHF.